A single sample gave rise to the 28 T cell receptor beta chains below, sequenced in a study of CD8 T cells in ankylosing spondylitis. TCRdb re-analysed the 5' RACE reads in MiXCR, keeping a single row per CDR3 protein. The sample comprises 250,000 or so distinct CDR3 sequences, 24% of which are singletons, and less than 0.75% rests with the top ten. The sample was blood, either unsorted or a sorted T cell fraction (not recorded which). Receptors originate from a male donor with ankylosing spondylitis or in good health (not recorded which).

This clonotype was seen more than once but under ten times. This chain uses TRBV20-1 with TRBJ1-2; D call uncertain. The CDR3 covers 13 residues. CDR1 is DFQATT and CDR2 is SNEGSKA in the germline V gene (reference sequence). V lost 3 bases and J 7 bases, leaving 15 bases between the germline ends. The CDR3 region has the DNA TGCAGTGCTAGTATCCCCGGAACGGGTGGCTACACCTTC. Its translation is CSASIPGTGGYTF.

This clonotype was seen many times. Written as DNA, the CDR3 is TGCAGCGCTGGTTCCAAGGGCAGAGACACCGGGGAGCTGTTTTTT. Protein sequence: CSAGSKGRDTGELFF. This chain joins TRBV29-1 and TRBJ2-2; D remains unclear. This CDR3 comprises 15 residues. The germline V and J ends were trimmed by 7 bases and 3 bases, with 18 bases remaining between them. Per the germline V gene, CDR1 is SQVTM and CDR2 is ANQGSEA.

The J gene is TRBJ1-6, the V gene TRBV12-3 or TRBV12-4; possibly TRBD1 for D (5 bases). V lost 9 bases, J lost 9 bases, and 18 bases lay in between. CDR3 length: 14 amino acids. The CDR3 sequence: CASRAREGGSPLHF. The DNA for the CDR3 is TGTGCCAGTCGCGCCAGGGAGGGAGGTTCACCCCTCCACTTT.

This clonotype was seen more than once but under ten times. The rearrangement joins TRBV20-1 to TRBJ1-5; no firm D call. Germline V gene data show CDR1 as DFQATT and CDR2 as SNEGSKA (reference sequence). The V end was cut by 3 bases, the J end by 8 bases, with 11 bases between. This CDR3 has 12 residues. The CDR3 bases are TGCAGTGCTAGTTCGGATTTTGAGCCCCAGCATTTT. Protein product: CSASSDFEPQHF.

This clonotype has a handful of counts. The chain links TRBV29-1 to TRBJ2-1; D is uncertain. Trimming took 6 bases from V and 3 from J, leaving 15 bases between them. The length of the CDR3 is 14 residues. CDR1 and CDR2 (germline): SQVTM, ANQGSEA. CDR3 sequence: CSVPEATNYNEQFF. CDR3 DNA sequence: TGCAGCGTACCCGAGGCGACCAACTACAATGAGCAGTTCTTC.

In its sample, this clonotype was seen many times. V is TRBV29-1 and J is TRBJ2-7, with a tentative D call TRBD1 (5 bases). Germline V CDR1 and CDR2: SQVTM, ANQGSEA. V was clipped by 6 bases and J by 1 base, with 10 bases between them. The CDR3 extends over 12 amino acids. Written as DNA, the CDR3 is TGCAGCGTATCCCCAGGGTCCTACGAGCAGTACTTC. It is translated as CSVSPGSYEQYF.

In this sample, this clonotype turned up many times. This chain uses TRBV12-3 or TRBV12-4 with TRBJ1-1; 10 positions agree with TRBD1. CDR3 length: 14 residues. J lost 4 bases, V lost 5 bases, and 4 bases had no gene match. The CDR3 here is CASSPRDRGTEAFF. CDR3 bases: TGTGCCAGCAGTCCCCGGGACAGGGGCACTGAAGCTTTCTTT.

This clonotype occurred a few times. The chain couples TRBV2 to TRBJ1-1; D gene unclear. Germline assignment: CDR1 SNHLY and CDR2 FYNNEI. V was clipped by 6 bases and J by 4 bases, with 6 bases between them. The length of the CDR3 is 11 residues. The CDR3 sequence: CASRGFTEAFF. In nucleotides, the CDR3 is TGTGCCAGCAGAGGGTTCACTGAAGCTTTCTTT.

This clonotype was recorded a few times. The chain combines TRBV20-1 with TRBJ2-7; possibly TRBD2 for D (5 bases). The CDR3 consists of 14 residues. Germline V gene sequence: CDR1 DFQATT, CDR2 SNEGSKA (reference sequence). Trimming removed 3 bases from V and 0 bases from J, with 12 bases in between. The CDR3 region has the DNA TGCAGTGCTAGGGTGAGGGTTCACTCCTACGAGCAGTACTTC. Translation gives CSARVRVHSYEQYF.

This clonotype was seen many times. The rearrangement uses TRBV20-1 and TRBJ1-6; TRBD1 matches 8 bases. There are 13 residues in the CDR3. With 3 bases clipped from V and 9 bases from J, the junction kept 4 bases outside the gene matches. CDR1 DFQATT and CDR2 SNEGSKA come from the germline V gene (reference sequence). The DNA for the CDR3 is TGCAGTGCTAGGGGTCAGGGGGCTTCACCCCTCCACTTT. This encodes CSARGQGASPLHF.

The genes are TRBV20-1 and TRBJ2-5; either TRBD1 or TRBD2 may supply D (5 bases each). The CDR3 runs to 15 residues. V gave up 1 base and J gave up 3 bases, with 15 bases separating them. The V gene's germline CDR1 is DFQATT and CDR2 SNEGSKA (reference sequence). The CDR3 here is CSARGDRGREETQYF. The DNA of the CDR3 is TGCAGTGCTAGAGGAGATAGGGGACGGGAAGAGACCCAGTACTTC.

The table lists this clonotype with many counts. The rearrangement joins TRBV5-1 to TRBJ1-4; TRBD1 matches 7 bases. This CDR3 spans 17 amino acids. J lost 8 bases, V lost 0 bases, and 13 bases had no gene match. From germline, CDR1 is SGHRS and CDR2 YFSETQ. The CDR3: CASSLGDSRARGEKLFF. The CDR3 DNA reads as TGCGCCAGCAGCTTGGGGGACAGCCGCGCTAGAGGAGAAAAACTGTTTTTT.

This clonotype is a singleton in its sample. The chain combines TRBV7-2 with TRBJ2-7, with 8 bases fitting TRBD2. The V gene end was trimmed by 5 bases and the J gene end by 6 bases; junction bases not matched to a gene: 12. Germline V lookup: CDR1 SGHTA, CDR2 FQGNSA. The length of the CDR3 is 15 residues. The CDR3 region has the DNA TGTGCCAGCAGCATAACGACCGGGACTAGAAGCGAGCAGTACTTC. It encodes CASSITTGTRSEQYF.

This clonotype showed up many times. This chain connects TRBV28 to TRBJ2-3, with 9 bases that match TRBD2. The germline CDR1 and CDR2 sequences are MDHEN and SYDVKM. The CDR3 is made up of 14 amino acids. V lost 2 bases and J lost 14; bases outside the gene matches: 11. The CDR3 sequence is CASSLTSGGTARYF. The CDR3 DNA follows: TGTGCCAGCAGTTTAACCAGCGGGGGGACCGCGAGGTATTTT.

This clonotype was counted between two and nine times. The rearrangement links TRBV20-1 to TRBJ1-4; TRBD1 matches at 7 bases. This CDR3 region has 14 residues. Trimming cost V 6 bases and J 1 base; bases outside gene matches: 5. The V gene's germline CDR1 is DFQATT and CDR2 SNEGSKA (reference sequence). The CDR3 nucleotides read TGCAGTGCATACAGGGGCGAAACTAATGAAAAACTGTTTTTT. This codes for CSAYRGETNEKLFF.

This clonotype turned up a few times. The V gene is TRBV9, the J gene TRBJ2-2, with TRBD1 matching 9 bases. The germline V gene encodes CDR1 SGDLS and CDR2 YYNGEE. The CDR3 length is 15 residues. J gave up 3 bases and V 6 bases, and 6 bases lay outside the gene matches. The CDR3: CASNGDRAYTGELFF. The CDR3, as DNA: TGTGCCAGCAACGGGGACAGGGCCTACACCGGGGAGCTGTTTTTT.

The chain uses TRBV24-1 and TRBJ2-3; D gene ambiguous. Germline V gives CDR1 KGHDR, CDR2 SFDVKD. The CDR3 is 14 residues long. The ends were cut back, 4 bases at V and 4 bases at J, with 11 bases in the middle. This chain's CDR3 is CATSELAQSDTQYF. The CDR3 DNA sequence: TGTGCCACCAGTGAATTAGCCCAGTCAGATACGCAGTATTTT.

This clonotype was observed at least ten times. The chain has TRBV10-3 and TRBJ2-1, with 10 positions matching TRBD2. Germline V gene sequence: CDR1 ENHRY, CDR2 SYGVKD. CDR3 length equals 15 residues. V gave up 6 bases and J gave up 4 bases; unmatched junction bases: 6. The CDR3 reads CAISASGGRYNEQFF. CDR3 DNA: TGTGCCATCAGCGCTAGCGGGGGCCGGTACAATGAGCAGTTCTTC.

This clonotype was seen a handful of times. This chain joins TRBV12-3 or TRBV12-4 and TRBJ1-1; TRBD1 matches at 8 bases. The V and J ends lost 4 bases and 4 bases, in that order; junction bases with no gene match: 5. The CDR3 is 14 amino acids. DNA for the CDR3: TGTGCCAGCAGTTCAGGGGGCGGAATCACTGAAGCTTTCTTT. Its protein is CASSSGGGITEAFF.

The chain employs TRBV19 and TRBJ2-2, with 10 positions matching TRBD1. V dropped 4 bases and J dropped 7; count of bases not matched to a gene: 6. The CDR3 contains 15 residues. Germline CDR1 and CDR2: LNHDA and SQIVND (reference sequence). The CDR3, as DNA: TGTGCCAGTAGTAGTCCCGGGACAGGGGTCGGGGAGCTGTTTTTT. Translated, it gives CASSSPGTGVGELFF.

Written as DNA, the CDR3 is TGTGCCACCAGCAGAGACAGTTTACTAACCTACGAGCAGTACTTC. Residues: CATSRDSLLTYEQYF. The genes are TRBV15 and TRBJ2-7, with D unresolved. The length of the CDR3 is 15 residues. Trimming pared 0 bases from V and 2 bases from J, leaving 11 bases between. Per the germline V gene, CDR1 is LNHNV and CDR2 is YYDKDF (reference sequence).

On this clonotype itself: The junction differs from germline at one of its ends, possibly a read error. The chain couples TRBV7-7 to TRBJ2-1, with TRBD2 identical over 8 bases. This CDR3 has 15 amino acids. Per germline, CDR1 SSHAT and CDR2 FNYEAQ (reference sequence). The CDR3 DNA follows: TGTGCTAGCAGCCCCAGCGGGGGCTCCTACAATGAGCAGTTCTTC. Its protein is CASSPSGGSYNEQFF. Drawing the rest from reference TRBV7-7 and TRBJ2-1, the complete variable domain is GAGVSQSPRYKVTKRGQDVTLRCDPISSHATLYWYQQALGQGPEFLTYFNYEAQPDKSGLPSDRFSAERPEGSISTLTIQRTEQRDSAMYRCASSPSGGSYNEQFFGPGTRLTVL.

This clonotype has at least ten counts. The rearrangement uses TRBV28 and TRBJ2-7; D possibly corresponds to TRBD2 (6 bases). Germline V gene sequence: CDR1 MDHEN, CDR2 SYDVKM. Trimming cost V 6 bases and J 0 bases, with 15 bases left between them. This CDR3 spans 15 amino acids. The CDR3: CASRQGGAYSYEQYF. In nucleotides, the CDR3 is TGTGCCAGCAGGCAGGGCGGGGCTTACTCCTACGAGCAGTACTTC.

This clonotype appeared many times. The chain recombines TRBV5-1 with TRBJ2-7, with 7 bases aligning to TRBD1. The CDR3 has 15 amino acids. The germline CDR1 and CDR2 sequences are SGHRS and YFSETQ. The V gene end was trimmed by 0 bases and the J gene end by 7 bases; junction bases not matched to a gene: 10. The CDR3 DNA reads TGCGCCAGCAGCTTGGATACAGGGGACCTTAGTGAGCAGTACTTC. As protein: CASSLDTGDLSEQYF.

A word on this clonotype: The CDR3 carries no conserved terminal phenylalanine or tryptophan, so it likely arises from a read error. The V and J genes are TRBV28 and TRBJ2-7; no clear D gene. The V end lost 7 bases, the J end lost 5 bases, and 24 bases lay between the germline ends. CDR3 length: 16 amino acids. CDR1 and CDR2 from the germline V gene are MDHEN and SYDVKM. CDR3 nucleotide sequence: TGTGCCAGCAAGCGATACGGCGATACCTACAAGGACGAGCAGTACCTC. Translated, it gives CASKRYGDTYKDEQYL.

A few counts support this clonotype. The chain links TRBV20-1 to TRBJ2-1; D uncertain. This CDR3 has 14 amino acids. The germline V and J ends were trimmed by 8 bases and 0 bases, with 14 bases remaining between them. The germline CDR1 and CDR2 sequences are DFQATT and SNEGSKA (reference sequence). The CDR3 nucleotides are TGCAGTTCTGGGGTCCTTAGCTCCTACAATGAGCAGTTCTTC. It yields the protein CSSGVLSSYNEQFF.

The chain uses TRBV7-6 and TRBJ2-1; D unresolved. V was cut by 5 bases and J by 7 bases, with 12 bases left in between. Germline loops: CDR1 SGHVS, CDR2 FNYEAQ. This CDR3 has 13 amino acids. The CDR3 sequence is CASSLRTSNEQFF. The DNA for the CDR3 is TGTGCCAGCAGCCTACGGACCTCAAATGAGCAGTTCTTC.

The chain has TRBV6-1 and TRBJ1-1; D call uncertain. The CDR3 has 15 amino acids. With 3 bases removed from V and 6 bases from J, the gap between germline ends came to 17 bases. Germline V CDR1 and CDR2: MNHNS, SASEGT. The chain's CDR3 is CASSDPGGVGAEAFF. In DNA form, the CDR3 reads TGTGCCAGCAGTGACCCAGGTGGGGTTGGCGCTGAAGCTTTCTTT.